Listed below are T cell receptor beta chains from one sample, sequenced in a study of shared clonotypes between healthy human individuals. TCRdb's table, derived via immunoSEQ multiplex PCR, lists solely in-frame clones and lacks some. Among some 2 million clones, around 95% were seen once, and the ten largest hold 0.13%. The specimen sequenced was naive CD4+ T cells sorted from blood. The receptors shown here come from a man aged 18 to 35 in good health. Both conserved end residues are part of each CDR3. Each record gives: CDR3 DNA, CDR3 protein, J gene, clone size, V gene, D gene. D genes are given only for firm matches. Some rows mark clone size as missing; the rest say once, few, many or name a class of expanded clone.

DNA: TGTGCCAGCACTTTACAGCTTCCGGGGGACTATGGCTACACCTTC; CDR3: CASTLQLPGDYGYTF; J: TRBJ1-2; size: NA; V: TRBV28; D: NA
DNA: TGTGCCAGCTCGCCATTCCCACAGGGGGCCCTGAACACTGAAGCTTTCTTT; CDR3: CASSPFPQGALNTEAFF; J: TRBJ1-1; size: NA; V: TRBV18; D: TRBD1
DNA: TGTGCCAGCATAGGTCGGGGGGAAGCTTTCTTT; CDR3: CASIGRGEAFF; J: TRBJ1-1; size: NA; V: TRBV2; D: NA
DNA: TGTGCCAGCAGTTACTCTTACGGGGGGAGCAAAAACATTCAGTACTTC; CDR3: CASSYSYGGSKNIQYF; J: TRBJ2-4; size: NA; V: TRBV6-5; D: TRBD2
DNA: TGTGCCAGCAGTTTCGGGACTAGCGGACTAAGGTACAATGAGCAGTTCTTC; CDR3: CASSFGTSGLRYNEQFF; J: TRBJ2-1; size: NA; V: TRBV27; D: TRBD2
DNA: TGCAGTGCGTACTATGGGCTCGAGCAGTACTTC; CDR3: CSAYYGLEQYF; J: TRBJ2-7; size: NA; V: TRBV20-1; D: NA
DNA: TGTGCCAGCTCATCCCGACAGACTGAAGCTTTCTTT; CDR3: CASSSRQTEAFF; J: TRBJ1-1; size: NA; V: TRBV18; D: NA
DNA: TGTGCCAGCAGCTGGGGGGCGGACAGAGCCTACGAGCAGTACTTC; CDR3: CASSWGADRAYEQYF; J: TRBJ2-7; size: NA; V: TRBV5-4; D: NA
DNA: TGTGCCAGCAGCCGGGGGGCGAACACTGAAGCTTTCTTT; CDR3: CASSRGANTEAFF; J: TRBJ1-1; size: NA; V: TRBV7-2; D: NA
DNA: TGTGCCTGGACCCGGCAGTCTAGCACAGATACGCAGTATTTT; CDR3: CAWTRQSSTDTQYF; J: TRBJ2-3; size: NA; V: TRBV30; D: NA
DNA: TGTGCCAGCAGCTTATCTGGGTCCCCTGGCTACACCTTC; CDR3: CASSLSGSPGYTF; J: TRBJ1-2; size: NA; V: TRBV5-4; D: NA
DNA: TGTGCCAGCAGCGAGGGGTTGCCCTATAATTCACCCCTCCACTTT; CDR3: CASSEGLPYNSPLHF; J: TRBJ1-6; size: NA; V: TRBV9; D: NA
DNA: TGCGCCAGCAGCCCCTCGGTGGGTTCTGGAAACACCATATATTTT; CDR3: CASSPSVGSGNTIYF; J: TRBJ1-3; size: NA; V: TRBV5-1; D: NA
DNA: TGCGCCAGCAGCCAAGATAGGAGAACTGGAGCTTTCTTT; CDR3: CASSQDRRTGAFF; J: TRBJ1-1; size: NA; V: TRBV4-1; D: NA
DNA: TGTGCCAGCAACGCAGACAGGTCGGACACTGAAGCTTTCTTT; CDR3: CASNADRSDTEAFF; J: TRBJ1-1; size: NA; V: TRBV2; D: NA
DNA: TGTGCCAGCAGCCAAGAGGCGGGGAGGCTGAACACTGAAGCTTTCTTT; CDR3: CASSQEAGRLNTEAFF; J: TRBJ1-1; size: once; V: TRBV4-2; D: NA
DNA: TGTGCCAGCAGCTTAGGCGGTATTTCACCCCTCCACTTT; CDR3: CASSLGGISPLHF; J: TRBJ1-6; size: NA; V: TRBV7-2; D: NA
DNA: TGTGCCAGCAGTCCCCTTGGGACGGTGGATCAGCCCCAGCATTTT; CDR3: CASSPLGTVDQPQHF; J: TRBJ1-5; size: NA; V: TRBV27; D: NA
DNA: TGTGCCAGCAGTCCGACGACAGGGGGCGGAGAAAAACTGTTTTTT; CDR3: CASSPTTGGGEKLFF; J: TRBJ1-4; size: NA; V: TRBV6-6; D: TRBD1
DNA: TGTGCCAGCAGCTTAGAGGGACTCCGCTCCTACGAGCAGTACTTC; CDR3: CASSLEGLRSYEQYF; J: TRBJ2-7; size: NA; V: TRBV11-2; D: NA
DNA: TGTGCCAGCTCACCACCTGCGATGGGGGGCGGAAAGTTTGAAGCTTTCTTT; CDR3: CASSPPAMGGGKFEAFF; J: TRBJ1-1; size: NA; V: TRBV18; D: NA
DNA: TGTGCCAGTAGTCCAAGGACAGTTAGCACAGATACGCAGTATTTT; CDR3: CASSPRTVSTDTQYF; J: TRBJ2-3; size: NA; V: TRBV19; D: NA
DNA: TGTGCCAGCAGCTTAGTCCCCGGGGTGAGCTCCTACAATGAGCAGTTCTTC; CDR3: CASSLVPGVSSYNEQFF; J: TRBJ2-1; size: NA; V: TRBV7-9; D: NA
DNA: TGCAGCGTTGATGGGGGGAAAGAGACCCAGTACTTC; CDR3: CSVDGGKETQYF; J: TRBJ2-5; size: NA; V: TRBV29-1; D: NA
DNA: TGTGCCAGCAGCTTCCTACTAGCGGGCGCCAGCACAGATACGCAGTATTTT; CDR3: CASSFLLAGASTDTQYF; J: TRBJ2-3; size: NA; V: TRBV5-6; D: TRBD2
DNA: TGCGCCAGCAGCCAATCGACACAGGGGGAAGCTGGCTACACCTTC; CDR3: CASSQSTQGEAGYTF; J: TRBJ1-2; size: NA; V: TRBV4-3; D: TRBD1
DNA: TGTGCCAGCAACCAACTGGGTGAGCAGTTCTTC; CDR3: CASNQLGEQFF; J: TRBJ2-1; size: NA; V: TRBV7-2; D: NA
DNA: TGTGCCAGCAGCTTGGACCCCTCCACCGGGGAGCTGTTTTTT; CDR3: CASSLDPSTGELFF; J: TRBJ2-2; size: NA; V: TRBV5-4; D: NA
DNA: TGTGCCAGCAGTGAATCCGGGGGGCAGGAGTTCTTC; CDR3: CASSESGGQEFF; J: TRBJ2-1; size: NA; V: TRBV6-1; D: NA
DNA: TGTGCCAGCAGTTACTCCGCGGGGACTAGCGCCTACGAGCAGTACTTC; CDR3: CASSYSAGTSAYEQYF; J: TRBJ2-7; size: NA; V: TRBV6-6; D: TRBD2
DNA: TGTGCCAGCAGCCAGGGGCCCACAGATACGCAGTATTTT; CDR3: CASSQGPTDTQYF; J: TRBJ2-3; size: NA; V: TRBV5-6; D: NA
DNA: TGTGCCAGCAGTTTCTCCCGCGGCGGTACCCCTAACTATGGCTACACCTTC; CDR3: CASSFSRGGTPNYGYTF; J: TRBJ1-2; size: NA; V: TRBV27; D: NA
DNA: TGTGCCACCAGCAGAGATTTGGAACAGCCCCAGCATTTT; CDR3: CATSRDLEQPQHF; J: TRBJ1-5; size: NA; V: TRBV15; D: NA
DNA: TGTGCCAGCAGACATACAGGTCCAGGGGCCCAAGGCTATGGCTACACCTTC; CDR3: CASRHTGPGAQGYGYTF; J: TRBJ1-2; size: NA; V: TRBV28; D: NA
DNA: TGTGCAAGGCACGATCAGCCCCAGCATTTT; CDR3: CARHDQPQHF; J: TRBJ1-5; size: NA; V: TRBV12-2; D: NA
DNA: TGTGCCAGCAGCTTAGAAGGCAGGGAAGCAGATACGCAGTATTTT; CDR3: CASSLEGREADTQYF; J: TRBJ2-3; size: NA; V: TRBV11-2; D: NA
DNA: TGTGCCAGCAGCTTAGATCGACGGCTAGCGGGGGGGTACCAAGAGACCCAGTACTTC; CDR3: CASSLDRRLAGGYQETQYF; J: TRBJ2-5; size: NA; V: TRBV11-2; D: TRBD2
DNA: TGTGCCAGCAGCTCGGGACTAGTGAATGAGCAGTTCTTC; CDR3: CASSSGLVNEQFF; J: TRBJ2-1; size: NA; V: TRBV11-2; D: TRBD2
DNA: TGTGCCAGCGCTCGGCGGCCCCGGGGGGAGCAGTACTTC; CDR3: CASARRPRGEQYF; J: TRBJ2-7; size: once; V: TRBV14; D: NA
DNA: TGTGCCAGCAACCCGGACAGGTTTGAAGCTTTCTTT; CDR3: CASNPDRFEAFF; J: TRBJ1-1; size: NA; V: TRBV2; D: TRBD1
DNA: TGTGCCACCAGCGCGATCTTGACAGGGGGCGATGGCTACACCTTC; CDR3: CATSAILTGGDGYTF; J: TRBJ1-2; size: NA; V: TRBV15; D: TRBD1
DNA: TGTGCCAGCAGCTTGACCCAGGGGTCCAAAAACATTCAGTACTTC; CDR3: CASSLTQGSKNIQYF; J: TRBJ2-4; size: NA; V: TRBV5-7; D: NA
DNA: TGCGCCAGCAGCTTGCCATTAGGCTCAGATACGCAGTATTTT; CDR3: CASSLPLGSDTQYF; J: TRBJ2-3; size: NA; V: TRBV5-1; D: NA
DNA: TGTGCCAGTAGTATGTGGGGTCGCACAGATACGCAGTATTTT; CDR3: CASSMWGRTDTQYF; J: TRBJ2-3; size: NA; V: TRBV19; D: NA
DNA: TGTGCCATAGGAGAGGCTAGGGAAAAACTGTTTTTT; CDR3: CAIGEAREKLFF; J: TRBJ1-4; size: NA; V: TRBV10-3; D: NA
DNA: TGCGCCAGCAGCTTGGGGCTCAGGGCCACTGAAGCTTTCTTT; CDR3: CASSLGLRATEAFF; J: TRBJ1-1; size: NA; V: TRBV5-1; D: NA
DNA: TGTGCCAGCCGGTACTCCGATGAGCAGTTCTTC; CDR3: CASRYSDEQFF; J: TRBJ2-1; size: NA; V: TRBV2; D: NA
DNA: TGTGCCAGCAGCTTAGGGGGCCCAGATACGCAGTATTTT; CDR3: CASSLGGPDTQYF; J: TRBJ2-3; size: NA; V: TRBV5-4; D: TRBD1
DNA: TGTGCCACCAGCTCAGGTCCCAGGGGGGGCCCGAGCTCCTACGAGCAGTACTTC; CDR3: CATSSGPRGGPSSYEQYF; J: TRBJ2-7; size: NA; V: TRBV15; D: NA
DNA: TGTGCCAGCAGCCACCGGGAGCCAAGCACAGATACGCAGTATTTT; CDR3: CASSHREPSTDTQYF; J: TRBJ2-3; size: once; V: TRBV14; D: NA
DNA: TGTGCCAGCTCACCCCGGGAGTCAGGGGGCACAGATACGCAGTATTTT; CDR3: CASSPRESGGTDTQYF; J: TRBJ2-3; size: NA; V: TRBV18; D: NA
DNA: TGTGCCAGCAGTTACTCGGTGGGCCATAGAAACATTCAGTACTTC; CDR3: CASSYSVGHRNIQYF; J: TRBJ2-4; size: NA; V: TRBV6-6; D: NA
DNA: TGTGCCTGGAGTGCCATCACCCCGGGACTAGCGGGGCGGACAGATACGCAGTATTTT; CDR3: CAWSAITPGLAGRTDTQYF; J: TRBJ2-3; size: once; V: TRBV30; D: TRBD2
DNA: TGTGCCAGCAGCCAAGCAGTTGACACCGGGGAGCTGTTTTTT; CDR3: CASSQAVDTGELFF; J: TRBJ2-2; size: NA; V: TRBV14; D: NA
DNA: TGTGCCAGCAGCCCGTCAGCCGGCCCCCGCTACAATGAGCAGTTCTTC; CDR3: CASSPSAGPRYNEQFF; J: TRBJ2-1; size: few; V: TRBV11-2; D: NA
DNA: TGCGCCAGCAGCTTGTCAGGGGACGAGCAGTACTTC; CDR3: CASSLSGDEQYF; J: TRBJ2-7; size: NA; V: TRBV5-1; D: NA
DNA: TGTGCCAGTAAGTTTACGCCCGTCTCTGGAAACACCATATATTTT; CDR3: CASKFTPVSGNTIYF; J: TRBJ1-3; size: NA; V: TRBV19; D: NA